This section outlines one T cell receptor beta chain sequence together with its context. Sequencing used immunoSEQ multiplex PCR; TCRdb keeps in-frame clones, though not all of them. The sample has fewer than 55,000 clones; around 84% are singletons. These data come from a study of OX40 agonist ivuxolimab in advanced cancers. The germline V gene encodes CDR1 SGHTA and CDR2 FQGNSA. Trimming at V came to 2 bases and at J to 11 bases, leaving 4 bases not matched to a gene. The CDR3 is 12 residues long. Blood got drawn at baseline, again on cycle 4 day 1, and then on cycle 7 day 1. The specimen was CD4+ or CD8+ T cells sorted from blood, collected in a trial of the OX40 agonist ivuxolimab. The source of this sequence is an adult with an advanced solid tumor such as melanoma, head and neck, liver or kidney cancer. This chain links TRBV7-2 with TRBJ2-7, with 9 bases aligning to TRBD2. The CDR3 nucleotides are TGTGCCAGCAGCTTATGGCGGGAGGGCGAGTACTTC. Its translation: CASSLWREGEYF.